This T cell receptor beta chain appears in the sequencing data of a study of T-cell reconstitution after alpha-beta-depleted transplantation in children. Study conclusions and caveats: T-cell numbers and diversity, one year after transplant, stemmed largely from T cells that were newly produced. Approximately two months post-transplant, alpha-beta T cells reportedly originated from several hundred expanded graft clones. Recipient T cells and thymic progenitors that survived were the source of the high TCRbeta diversity seen at day 60 in some patients.

This clonotype was seen many times. The target antigen is unknown. CDR3 length: 11 amino acids. Per the germline V gene, CDR1 is GTSNPN and CDR2 is SVGIG (reference sequence). A library of TCRbeta sequences, prepared with unique molecular identifiers, was generated. One entry per CDR3 protein results from TCRdb running MiXCR on the PCR reads. The data contain around 110,000 distinct CDR3 sequences, about a tenth of them seen just once; the ten biggest clones take up under 40%. The chain has TRBV30 and TRBJ2-7; 11 bases match TRBD2. Source: PBMCs, taken before TCRalphabeta/CD19-depleted stem cell transplant. This TCR came from a boy between 2 and 10 years old with acute lymphoblastic leukemia, due to receive a stem cell transplant. The chain's CDR3 is CASGRAHEQYF. DNA of the CDR3: TGTGCTAGCGGGAGGGCCCACGAGCAGTACTTC.